This TCR beta chain originates from a study of patients and donors after allogeneic stem cell transplantation (dated by TCRdb to the early 2020s). To note about this clonotype: Its antigen is currently not known. No much larger clone exists at a distance of one base, and base qualities are not known.

To prepare the library, RT-PCR was applied. Instrument on record: NextSeq 550. The public reads were quality trimmed at Q25 with fastp and then assembled into clones with MiXCR by TCRdb, keeping productive beta chains. Rows with a matching CDR3 protein are joined into one entry that keeps the most common DNA and genes. The sample includes 40,000 to 45,000 distinct CDR3 sequences, with about 31% observed a single time. Of the sample, 60% to 80% is held by the ten largest clones. CDR1 and CDR2 were assigned from the germline V gene as SGHVS and FNYEAQ. CDR3 length: 15 amino acids, cysteine to phenylalanine. The DNA shown is the 45-base CDR3, in frame from base 1. V was cut back by 1 base and J by 0 bases, leaving a gap of 9 bases between them.

This receptor was identified in a human donor who was either an allogeneic HSCT recipient or a stem cell or donor lymphocyte infusion donor (not recorded which). It is not recorded whose cells these are; they may come from a transplant donor. The chain is encoded by TRBV7-6 joined to TRBJ1-1, and TRBD1 may be the D gene, going by 5 matching bases. The sequenced sample was blood, either unsorted or a sorted T cell fraction (not recorded which). The DNA sequence reads TGTGCCAGCAGCTTAGGGGAGGGGCTGAACACTGAAGCTTTCTTT. Translated, this is CASSLGEGLNTEAFF.